The text below deals with one TCR beta chain. These data come from a study of T cell changes during pregnancy in multiple sclerosis. Produced via immunoSEQ multiplex PCR; TCRdb's table is partial and in-frame only. The sample has 60,000 to 85,000 clones, 92% seen once. The material sequenced was peripheral blood, taken in the second trimester of pregnancy. The sequence was obtained from a female donor in good health, enrolled as a control in a pregnancy study.

In nucleotides, the CDR3 is TGTGCCTACGCAGGGGGCCCCTACGAGCAGTACTTC. It encodes CAYAGGPYEQYF. The V gene is TRBV30, the J gene TRBJ2-7; the match to TRBD1 covers 8 bases. Germline assignment: CDR1 GTSNPN and CDR2 SVGIG (reference sequence). J was trimmed by 2 bases and V by 7 bases; bases with no gene match: 4. This CDR3 region has 12 residues.